This is a list of T cell receptor beta chains from one sample in a study of blood T cell repertoires in COVID-19. Sequencing was performed with immunoSEQ multiplex PCR; in TCRdb, only in-frame clones are kept and a portion is missing. The sample has nearly 80,000 clones, approximately 78% seen once. Sequenced input: peripheral blood. The receptors derive from a woman aged 65 to 85 with acute or convalescent COVID-19. CDR3s include the opening cysteine and the closing phenylalanine or tryptophan. A D gene is named only where the DNA matches it firmly. Clone size is stated in some rows and not others, as once, few, many or a class when expanded.

>TRBJ1-5|NA|NA|TRBV21-1
CASSAGNQPQHF
TGTGCCAGCAGCGCCGGGAATCAGCCCCAGCATTTT
>TRBJ2-7|NA|TRBD2|TRBV10-3
CAIRPGLAAYEQYF
TGTGCCATCAGACCGGGACTAGCGGCATACGAGCAGTACTTC
>TRBJ2-1|once|TRBD2|TRBV18
CASSPEWSAGVINNEQFF
TGTGCCAGCTCACCCGAATGGTCGGCGGGAGTTATTAACAATGAGCAGTTCTTC
>TRBJ1-1|NA|NA|TRBV29-1
CSVARGGPNTEAFF
TGCAGCGTTGCCCGCGGGGGGCCGAACACTGAAGCTTTCTTT
>TRBJ1-4|NA|NA|TRBV3-1/TRBV3-2
CASSLTGWAGEKLFF
TGTGCCAGCAGCCTAACAGGGTGGGCAGGTGAAAAACTGTTTTTT
>TRBJ2-2|few|NA|TRBV6-6
CASRNTGTNTGELFF
TGTGCCAGCAGAAACACAGGGACGAACACCGGGGAGCTGTTTTTT
>TRBJ2-7|NA|NA|TRBV5-1
CASSLDGLIPEQYF
TGCGCCAGCAGCTTGGACGGTTTGATTCCGGAGCAGTACTTC
>TRBJ2-1|NA|NA|TRBV5-1
CASSSPGSYNEQFF
TGCGCCAGCAGCTCACCAGGCTCCTACAATGAGCAGTTCTTC
>TRBJ1-1|NA|TRBD1|TRBV2
CASEPGQGGGNTEAFF
TGTGCCAGTGAACCGGGACAGGGGGGCGGTAACACTGAAGCTTTCTTT
>TRBJ1-1|NA|TRBD1|TRBV10-3
CAISRDRPSGTEAFF
TGTGCCATCAGCCGGGACAGACCTTCGGGGACTGAAGCTTTCTTT